This T cell receptor beta chain came from a study of early T cells in non-severe SARS-CoV-2 infection. Study in general: Sequencing input comprised bulk RNA from unsorted whole blood; chain pairing was not available.

The germline V and J ends were trimmed by 4 bases and 8 bases, with 6 bases remaining between them. The CDR3 loop spans 11 amino acids. Germline lookup yields CDR1 SGHVS and CDR2 FQNEAQ. One entry per CDR3 protein results from TCRdb running MiXCR on the 5' RACE reads. The sample lists tens of thousands of distinct CDR3 sequences, roughly a tenth seen once, with under 6.5% in the top ten. This clonotype was seen at least ten times. Sequencing used whole blood. The V gene is TRBV7-8, the J gene TRBJ2-1; D gene unclear. The TCR sequence derives from an adult who was a healthcare worker with PCR-confirmed SARS-CoV-2 infection or an uninfected control (not recorded which). The CDR3 coding sequence is TGTGCCAGCAGCTGGGTGGATGAGCAGTTCTTC. Translating it yields CASSWVDEQFF.